This T cell receptor (beta chain) was recovered during a study of T-cell reconstitution after alpha-beta-depleted transplantation in children. Unique molecular identifiers tagged the TCRbeta library. TCRdb recomputed calls from the PCR reads with MiXCR, one row per CDR3 protein. The data contain 550,000 to 800,000 distinct CDR3 sequences, under 15% of them seen just once; the ten biggest clones take up 0.75% to 0.85%. Study-level results: It was newly produced T cells that mostly accounted for T-cell counts and diversity one year after transplant. At around two months after transplant, the alpha-beta T cells were reportedly derived from several hundred expanded clones that came from non-depleted graft cells. TCRbeta diversity was high at day 60 in some patients (a result of surviving recipient T cells and thymic progenitors).

This clonotype has only a few counts. Its antigen is unknown. This TCR was sampled from a girl aged 2 to 10 with congenital amegakaryocytic thrombocytopenia, due to receive a stem cell transplant. Sequencing used PBMCs, obtained before TCRalphabeta/CD19-depleted stem cell transplant.

CDR3 in DNA: TGCGCCAGCAGCGACGATAGGGGGCGATTGGCTTTCTTT. Encoded protein: CASSDDRGRLAFF. This chain connects TRBV5-1 to TRBJ1-1; TRBD1 matches at 7 bases. Germline assignment: CDR1 SGHRS and CDR2 YFSETQ. J gave up 11 bases and V 4 bases, and 11 bases lay outside the gene matches. The length of the CDR3 is 13 residues. The full variable domain, rest sourced from reference TRBV5-1 and TRBJ1-1, is KAGVTQTPRYLIKTRGQQVTLSCSPISGHRSVSWYQQTPGQGLQFLFEYFSETQRNKGNFPGRFSGRQFSNSRSEMNVSTLELGDSALYLCASSDDRGRLAFFGQGTRLTVV.